The entry below describes one T cell receptor (beta chain). Its cognate antigen is unknown. The source of the sample is a study of cytomegalovirus exposure and HLA in healthy donors. Study-wide results and limits: Previous analysis showed most TCR beta V segments were productive about 90% or about 30% of the time.

The CDR3 runs to 18 residues. V gave up 3 bases and J gave up 4 bases, with 19 bases separating them. Germline V gene data show CDR1 as MNHNS and CDR2 as SASEGT. The PCR employed 60 Vbeta primers together with 13 Jbeta primers. The data were produced by immunoSEQ multiplex PCR, yet TCRdb's version contains in-frame clones alone and is incomplete. The sample lists about 120,000 clones, approximately 75% occurring once. The sequence derives from a middle-aged man in good health and CMV-seropositive. This sequence joins TRBV6-1 and TRBJ2-6; D is possibly TRBD2 (5 bases). The sample taken for sequencing was PBMCs. CDR3 loop: CASSEWTPQVAGANVLTF. The CDR3 DNA reads as TGTGCCAGCAGTGAGTGGACCCCCCAAGTAGCGGGGGCCAACGTCCTGACTTTC.